The rows below give T cell receptor beta chains drawn from one sample of a study of T cell responses to AZD1222 COVID-19 vaccine. The table came from immunoSEQ multiplex PCR; TCRdb's copy has only in-frame clones and leaves some out. In the table there are fewer than 150,000 clones, 88% of which are singletons. The specimen comprised peripheral blood, sampled 28 days after the second AZD1222 dose. The receptor set was obtained from an adult who received the AZD1222 COVID-19 vaccine. Each CDR3 is given with its conserved first and last residue. Fields, in order: J gene, clone size, V gene, D gene, CDR3 protein, CDR3 DNA. The D gene is left open where the match is weak. Some rows mark clone size as missing; the rest say once, few, many or name a class of expanded clone.

J gene: TRBJ1-4
clone size: .
V gene: TRBV7-6
D gene: TRBD1
CDR3 protein: CASSQPPYRDRGPNEKLFF
CDR3 DNA: TGTGCCAGCAGCCAGCCCCCCTACCGGGACAGGGGACCTAATGAAAAACTGTTTTTT

J gene: TRBJ1-6
clone size: .
V gene: TRBV5-6
D gene: .
CDR3 protein: CASSLAEATYNSPLHF
CDR3 DNA: TGTGCCAGCAGCTTGGCGGAGGCAACCTATAATTCACCCCTCCACTTT

J gene: TRBJ2-7
clone size: .
V gene: TRBV25-1
D gene: .
CDR3 protein: CASSTMGAGPIHEQYF
CDR3 DNA: TGTGCCAGCAGTACGATGGGGGCGGGTCCGATCCACGAGCAGTACTTC

J gene: TRBJ2-7
clone size: .
V gene: TRBV27
D gene: TRBD1
CDR3 protein: CASADRGSYEQYF
CDR3 DNA: TGTGCCAGCGCGGACAGGGGTAGCTACGAGCAGTACTTC

J gene: TRBJ2-5
clone size: .
V gene: TRBV7-9
D gene: .
CDR3 protein: CASSGSVGKQETQYF
CDR3 DNA: TGTGCCAGCAGCGGCAGCGTGGGGAAACAAGAGACCCAGTACTTC

J gene: TRBJ1-6
clone size: .
V gene: TRBV5-4
D gene: .
CDR3 protein: CASSFGTDGGSPLHF
CDR3 DNA: TGTGCCAGCAGCTTCGGGACCGATGGCGGTTCACCCCTCCACTTT

J gene: TRBJ1-2
clone size: .
V gene: TRBV5-4
D gene: .
CDR3 protein: CASSLGQRDYGYTF
CDR3 DNA: TGTGCCAGCAGCTTGGGACAGCGGGATTATGGCTACACCTTC

J gene: TRBJ1-1
clone size: .
V gene: TRBV28
D gene: .
CDR3 protein: CASSFAQGNTEAFF
CDR3 DNA: TGTGCCAGCAGTTTCGCACAGGGGAACACTGAAGCTTTCTTT

J gene: TRBJ2-1
clone size: .
V gene: TRBV10-3
D gene: .
CDR3 protein: CAISDSTGAEQFF
CDR3 DNA: TGTGCCATCAGTGATTCTACGGGAGCTGAGCAGTTCTTC

J gene: TRBJ2-3
clone size: once
V gene: TRBV9
D gene: .
CDR3 protein: CASSVGGITDTQYF
CDR3 DNA: TGTGCCAGCAGCGTAGGAGGGATCACAGATACGCAGTATTTT

J gene: TRBJ2-1
clone size: .
V gene: TRBV9
D gene: .
CDR3 protein: CASSVVDSSTIWGNEQFF
CDR3 DNA: TGTGCCAGCAGCGTAGTAGACAGCTCTACAATTTGGGGCAATGAGCAGTTCTTC

J gene: TRBJ2-3
clone size: .
V gene: TRBV7-3
D gene: .
CDR3 protein: CASSLQGSRTDTQYF
CDR3 DNA: TGTGCCAGCAGCTTACAGGGGAGTAGGACAGATACGCAGTATTTT

J gene: TRBJ2-1
clone size: .
V gene: TRBV4-2
D gene: TRBD2
CDR3 protein: CASSQERTSGGNEQFF
CDR3 DNA: TGTGCCAGCAGCCAAGAAAGGACTAGCGGGGGAAATGAGCAGTTCTTC

J gene: TRBJ1-5
clone size: .
V gene: TRBV10-3
D gene: .
CDR3 protein: CAITTDSNQPQHF
CDR3 DNA: TGTGCCATCACGACGGATAGCAATCAGCCCCAGCATTTT

J gene: TRBJ2-7
clone size: .
V gene: TRBV4-3
D gene: .
CDR3 protein: CASSQDRTVFEQYF
CDR3 DNA: TGCGCCAGCAGCCAAGACCGGACAGTATTTGAGCAGTACTTC

J gene: TRBJ2-7
clone size: .
V gene: TRBV6-2/TRBV6-3
D gene: TRBD1
CDR3 protein: CASSFPTGVVYEQYF
CDR3 DNA: TGTGCCAGCAGTTTCCCGACAGGGGTGGTCTACGAGCAGTACTTC

J gene: TRBJ2-7
clone size: .
V gene: TRBV4-2
D gene: TRBD2
CDR3 protein: CASSQERESSYEQYF
CDR3 DNA: TGTGCCAGCAGCCAAGAGCGGGAGAGTTCCTACGAGCAGTACTTC

J gene: TRBJ1-6
clone size: .
V gene: TRBV30
D gene: .
CDR3 protein: CAWRGGRNNSPLHF
CDR3 DNA: TGTGCCTGGAGGGGGGGGCGGAATAATTCACCCCTCCACTTT

J gene: TRBJ2-7
clone size: few
V gene: TRBV28
D gene: TRBD1
CDR3 protein: CASSFRDRAYEQYF
CDR3 DNA: TGTGCCAGCAGTTTTCGGGACAGGGCCTACGAGCAGTACTTC